The rows below give T cell receptor beta chains drawn from one sample of a study of CD8 T cells in ankylosing spondylitis. TCRdb recomputed calls from the 5' RACE reads with MiXCR, one row per CDR3 protein. Of 450,000 to 550,000 distinct CDR3 sequences listed, less than 6% are singletons. What was sequenced was blood, either unsorted or a sorted T cell fraction (not recorded which). The receptors derive from a male donor with ankylosing spondylitis. The CDR3 runs from the conserved cysteine through the conserved F or W. Each record gives: J gene, CDR3 length, D gene, V gene, clone size, CDR3 DNA, CDR3 protein. A D gene is named only where the DNA matches it firmly. Size values are once, few and many counts, or a class for expanded clones, and some rows have none.

J gene: TRBJ2-3
CDR3 length: 14
D gene: TRBD2
V gene: TRBV20-1
clone size: few
CDR3 DNA: TGCAGTGCTAGACAGGGACTAGCAACAGATACGCAGTATTTT
CDR3 protein: CSARQGLATDTQYF

J gene: TRBJ1-1
CDR3 length: 13
D gene: .
V gene: TRBV7-3
clone size: many
CDR3 DNA: TGTGCCAGCAGCTCCGGGCCACGAAATGTGGCTTTCTTT
CDR3 protein: CASSSGPRNVAFF

J gene: TRBJ1-3
CDR3 length: 15
D gene: .
V gene: TRBV5-1
clone size: many
CDR3 DNA: TGCGCCAGCAGCCACGACACCCACTCTGGAAACACCATATATTTT
CDR3 protein: CASSHDTHSGNTIYF

J gene: TRBJ2-5
CDR3 length: 14
D gene: TRBD1
V gene: TRBV7-9
clone size: many
CDR3 DNA: TGTGCCAGCAGACCGGGACAGGGCAGGGAGACCCAGTACTTC
CDR3 protein: CASRPGQGRETQYF

J gene: TRBJ2-1
CDR3 length: 13
D gene: TRBD2
V gene: TRBV20-1
clone size: .
CDR3 DNA: TGCAGTGCACCTAGCGGGAGGGGAAATGAGCAGTTCTTC
CDR3 protein: CSAPSGRGNEQFF

J gene: TRBJ2-1
CDR3 length: 16
D gene: .
V gene: TRBV6-1
clone size: many
CDR3 DNA: TGTGCCAGCAGTACCCCCAGAGGGCCAGGATACAATGAGCAGTTCTTC
CDR3 protein: CASSTPRGPGYNEQFF

J gene: TRBJ1-2
CDR3 length: 14
D gene: TRBD1
V gene: TRBV20-1
clone size: many
CDR3 DNA: TGCAGTGCCGGCCGGGACAGGGAGTCAGAAGGCTACACCTTC
CDR3 protein: CSAGRDRESEGYTF

J gene: TRBJ2-2
CDR3 length: 14
D gene: .
V gene: TRBV11-2
clone size: many
CDR3 DNA: TGTGCCAGCAGCGTTGGACCGCACACCGGGGAGCTGTTTTTT
CDR3 protein: CASSVGPHTGELFF

J gene: TRBJ1-5
CDR3 length: 20
D gene: TRBD1
V gene: TRBV27
clone size: .
CDR3 DNA: TGTGCCAGCAGCTTCCAGCCAAAACCGGGACAGCTGTATAGCAATCAGCCCCAGCATTTT
CDR3 protein: CASSFQPKPGQLYSNQPQHF

J gene: TRBJ1-2
CDR3 length: 14
D gene: TRBD1
V gene: TRBV5-1
clone size: many
CDR3 DNA: TGCGCCAGCAGCGGGGACAGCCTCTTGGGGGGCTACACCTTC
CDR3 protein: CASSGDSLLGGYTF

J gene: TRBJ1-1
CDR3 length: 12
D gene: .
V gene: TRBV29-1
clone size: many
CDR3 DNA: TGCAGCGTTTCACACAGGGAGACTGAAGCTTTCTTT
CDR3 protein: CSVSHRETEAFF

J gene: TRBJ2-7
CDR3 length: 14
D gene: .
V gene: TRBV14
clone size: many
CDR3 DNA: TGTGCCAGCAGCCAAGAGGTAGATGTGGACGAGCAGTACTTC
CDR3 protein: CASSQEVDVDEQYF

J gene: TRBJ2-2
CDR3 length: 13
D gene: .
V gene: TRBV5-1
clone size: many
CDR3 DNA: TGCGCCAGCAGTAGGCAGGACACCGGGGAGCTGTTTTTT
CDR3 protein: CASSRQDTGELFF

J gene: TRBJ2-1
CDR3 length: 19
D gene: TRBD2
V gene: TRBV15
clone size: many
CDR3 DNA: TGTGCCACCAGCAGGTATGGACTAGCGGGAATGGACGCTTACAATGAGCAGTTCTTC
CDR3 protein: CATSRYGLAGMDAYNEQFF

J gene: TRBJ2-3
CDR3 length: 16
D gene: TRBD1
V gene: TRBV7-2
clone size: many
CDR3 DNA: TGTGCCAGCAGCCGACAGGGGGGAGGTTTGACAGATACGCAGTATTTT
CDR3 protein: CASSRQGGGLTDTQYF

J gene: TRBJ2-2
CDR3 length: 15
D gene: .
V gene: TRBV5-1
clone size: many
CDR3 DNA: TGCGCCAGCAGCCTGGGGCAGGGTACGACCGGGGAGCTGTTTTTT
CDR3 protein: CASSLGQGTTGELFF

J gene: TRBJ1-4
CDR3 length: 13
D gene: .
V gene: TRBV30
clone size: many
CDR3 DNA: TGTGCCTGGAGTCGCAGCCTTAATGAAAAACTGTTTTTT
CDR3 protein: CAWSRSLNEKLFF

J gene: TRBJ2-7
CDR3 length: 16
D gene: .
V gene: TRBV4-1
clone size: many
CDR3 DNA: TGCGCCAGCAGCCAAGATGGGGTGGGGGATCAGGACGAGCAGTACTTC
CDR3 protein: CASSQDGVGDQDEQYF

J gene: TRBJ1-6
CDR3 length: 18
D gene: .
V gene: TRBV15
clone size: many
CDR3 DNA: TGTGCCACCAGCCCCGGGGGAGGCAGAAGGTATCCTAATTCACCCCTCCACTTT
CDR3 protein: CATSPGGGRRYPNSPLHF

J gene: TRBJ2-2
CDR3 length: 14
D gene: TRBD1
V gene: TRBV20-1
clone size: many
CDR3 DNA: TGCAGTGCTGCGGACAGGGGGCTCACCGGGGAGCTGTTTTTT
CDR3 protein: CSAADRGLTGELFF

J gene: TRBJ1-2
CDR3 length: 13
D gene: .
V gene: TRBV11-2
clone size: many
CDR3 DNA: TGTGCCAGCAGCAACTACCGAGGGTCTGGCTACACCTTC
CDR3 protein: CASSNYRGSGYTF

J gene: TRBJ2-7
CDR3 length: 13
D gene: TRBD1
V gene: TRBV28
clone size: many
CDR3 DNA: TGTGCCAGCAGTTTGGGGACAGGGAGAGTCAAGTACTTC
CDR3 protein: CASSLGTGRVKYF

J gene: TRBJ2-2
CDR3 length: 13
D gene: .
V gene: TRBV27
clone size: many
CDR3 DNA: TGTGCCAGCAGTTTATCGGGGGTCGGGGAGCTGTTTTTT
CDR3 protein: CASSLSGVGELFF

J gene: TRBJ2-7
CDR3 length: 16
D gene: .
V gene: TRBV28
clone size: many
CDR3 DNA: TGTGCCAGCAGCCGTCCCGGGCCTCCCGAACCCTACGAGCAGTACTTC
CDR3 protein: CASSRPGPPEPYEQYF

J gene: TRBJ2-3
CDR3 length: 13
D gene: .
V gene: TRBV27
clone size: many
CDR3 DNA: TGTGCCAGCAGCAGCAGGTACACAGATACGCAGTATTTT
CDR3 protein: CASSSRYTDTQYF

J gene: TRBJ1-3
CDR3 length: 11
D gene: .
V gene: TRBV20-1
clone size: .
CDR3 DNA: TGCAGTGGAAGGAGTATTAACACCATATATTTT
CDR3 protein: CSGRSINTIYF

J gene: TRBJ2-2
CDR3 length: 13
D gene: .
V gene: TRBV7-9
clone size: .
CDR3 DNA: TGTGCCAGCAGCTCTTTAGGAGCCGGGGAGCTGTTTTTT
CDR3 protein: CASSSLGAGELFF

J gene: TRBJ2-1
CDR3 length: 15
D gene: .
V gene: TRBV20-1
clone size: many
CDR3 DNA: TGCAGTGCTGAGGTTTCGGCGGCGGCCTACAATGAGCAGTTCTTC
CDR3 protein: CSAEVSAAAYNEQFF

J gene: TRBJ2-3
CDR3 length: 13
D gene: .
V gene: TRBV7-2
clone size: many
CDR3 DNA: TGTGCCAGCAGCTTAGCGGGGGTAGATACGCAGTATTTT
CDR3 protein: CASSLAGVDTQYF

J gene: TRBJ2-3
CDR3 length: 13
D gene: .
V gene: TRBV20-1
clone size: many
CDR3 DNA: TGCAGTGCTAGACAAGGGACGACAGATACGCAGTATTTT
CDR3 protein: CSARQGTTDTQYF

J gene: TRBJ2-3
CDR3 length: 13
D gene: .
V gene: TRBV7-2
clone size: many
CDR3 DNA: TGTGCCAGCAGCTTAAGCGCGACAGATACGCAGTATTTT
CDR3 protein: CASSLSATDTQYF

J gene: TRBJ2-7
CDR3 length: 16
D gene: TRBD2
V gene: TRBV14
clone size: many
CDR3 DNA: TGTGCCAGCAGCCAAGCCGCCCGAGCGGGAATTTACGAGCAGTACTTC
CDR3 protein: CASSQAARAGIYEQYF

J gene: TRBJ1-2
CDR3 length: 15
D gene: TRBD1
V gene: TRBV20-1
clone size: many
CDR3 DNA: TGCAGTTCGAGGACAGGGGGCGTAAAAGACTATGGCTACACCTTC
CDR3 protein: CSSRTGGVKDYGYTF

J gene: TRBJ2-6
CDR3 length: 15
D gene: .
V gene: TRBV12-3/TRBV12-4
clone size: many
CDR3 DNA: TGTGCCAGCAGTTTTGATCTATCTGGGGCCAACGTCCTGACTTTC
CDR3 protein: CASSFDLSGANVLTF

J gene: TRBJ2-7
CDR3 length: 15
D gene: .
V gene: TRBV12-3/TRBV12-4
clone size: many
CDR3 DNA: TGTGCCAGCAGTATAATTCCCTCTAGAGCCTACGAGCAGTACTTC
CDR3 protein: CASSIIPSRAYEQYF

J gene: TRBJ2-7
CDR3 length: 15
D gene: .
V gene: TRBV27
clone size: .
CDR3 DNA: TGTGCCAGCAGTTCCCTCAACCAGGGGGGAGACGAGCAGTACTTC
CDR3 protein: CASSSLNQGGDEQYF

J gene: TRBJ1-2
CDR3 length: 12
D gene: .
V gene: TRBV30
clone size: many
CDR3 DNA: TGTGCCTGGAGTAAAGAGCCCTATGGCTACACCTTC
CDR3 protein: CAWSKEPYGYTF

J gene: TRBJ2-2
CDR3 length: 10
D gene: .
V gene: TRBV29-1
clone size: many
CDR3 DNA: TGCAGCGTTGGCGTCGGGGAGCTGTTTTTT
CDR3 protein: CSVGVGELFF

J gene: TRBJ1-1
CDR3 length: 13
D gene: .
V gene: TRBV7-2
clone size: many
CDR3 DNA: TGTGCCAGCAGCTTAGAACGGCGCACTGAAGCTTTCTTT
CDR3 protein: CASSLERRTEAFF

J gene: TRBJ1-1
CDR3 length: 13
D gene: .
V gene: TRBV12-3/TRBV12-4
clone size: many
CDR3 DNA: TGTGCCAGCAGCGACCAGGGTATCACTGAAGCTTTCTTT
CDR3 protein: CASSDQGITEAFF

J gene: TRBJ1-1
CDR3 length: 13
D gene: .
V gene: TRBV7-2
clone size: many
CDR3 DNA: TGTGCCAGCAGCTTAGGGGGAGGGGGGGGAGCTTTCTTT
CDR3 protein: CASSLGGGGGAFF

J gene: TRBJ2-1
CDR3 length: 16
D gene: TRBD2
V gene: TRBV20-1
clone size: .
CDR3 DNA: TGCAGTGCTAGCGGGGGGGGCGTTGACTTCTACAATGAGCAGTTCTTC
CDR3 protein: CSASGGGVDFYNEQFF

J gene: TRBJ2-7
CDR3 length: 14
D gene: TRBD1
V gene: TRBV20-1
clone size: many
CDR3 DNA: TGCAGTGCTAGAGATCAGGGGGCGTACGACGAGCAGTACTTC
CDR3 protein: CSARDQGAYDEQYF

J gene: TRBJ2-7
CDR3 length: 14
D gene: .
V gene: TRBV10-2
clone size: many
CDR3 DNA: TGCGCCAGCACTAGCGACAGGGTTAGCTACGAGCAGTACTTC
CDR3 protein: CASTSDRVSYEQYF

J gene: TRBJ2-5
CDR3 length: 13
D gene: .
V gene: TRBV28
clone size: .
CDR3 DNA: TGTGCCAGCAGGACCCCCGTTGTAGAGACCCAGTACTTC
CDR3 protein: CASRTPVVETQYF

J gene: TRBJ2-1
CDR3 length: 12
D gene: .
V gene: TRBV7-9
clone size: many
CDR3 DNA: TGTGCCAGCAGCCCCACCATGAATGAGCAGTTCTTC
CDR3 protein: CASSPTMNEQFF

J gene: TRBJ2-1
CDR3 length: 15
D gene: .
V gene: TRBV20-1
clone size: few
CDR3 DNA: TGCAGTGCTAGAGATGCGGGAACCCCCCACGATGAGCAGTTCTTC
CDR3 protein: CSARDAGTPHDEQFF

J gene: TRBJ2-1
CDR3 length: 15
D gene: .
V gene: TRBV4-3
clone size: many
CDR3 DNA: TGCGCCAGCAGCCAAGGAGGACCCGTTTGGGATGAGCAGTTCTTC
CDR3 protein: CASSQGGPVWDEQFF